Listed here is a single TCR beta chain. No antigen is known for it. This sample was included in a study of OX40 agonist ivuxolimab in advanced cancers. Study in general: Subjects had a mean age of about 60 years, with a range of about 23 to 85; just over 80% were male.

Overall study results and limits: Blood T cells, both CD4+ and CD8+, expanded clonally by week 6 at 0.1 to 3.0 mg/kg.

With 4 bases removed from V and 4 bases from J, the gap between germline ends came to 22 bases. The CDR3 contains 17 residues. Germline CDR1 reads SGHTS; CDR2 reads YDEGEE. Produced via immunoSEQ multiplex PCR; TCRdb's table is partial and in-frame only. The table includes about 50,000 clones, over 85% detected once. The clonotype comes from an adult with an advanced solid tumor such as melanoma, head and neck, liver or kidney cancer. The starting material was CD4+ or CD8+ T cells sorted from blood, obtained in a trial of the OX40 agonist ivuxolimab. The rearrangement joins TRBV5-8 to TRBJ2-3, with a possible D match to TRBD1 (6 bases). The CDR3 loop reads CASSRIPRGVFADTQYF. The CDR3 coding sequence is TGTGCCAGCAGCAGAATTCCCAGGGGAGTGTTCGCAGATACGCAGTATTTT.